These 18 T cell receptor beta chains were all obtained from the same sample, sequenced in a study of cytomegalovirus exposure and HLA in healthy donors. Profiling relied on immunoSEQ multiplex PCR, and the TCRdb table lists in-frame clones only, not all of them. The sample holds more than 110,000 clones, around 90% seen once. Sequenced material: PBMCs. These receptors originate from a woman in her late teens or twenties in good health and CMV-seropositive.

The rearrangement links TRBV15 to TRBJ2-2; TRBD2 matches 10 bases. The CDR3 loop spans 16 amino acids. The V gene's germline CDR1 is LNHNV and CDR2 YYDKDF (reference sequence). The V and J ends lost 8 bases and 3 bases, in that order; junction bases with no gene match: 9. In nucleotides, the CDR3 is TGTGCCACCCGTGGGGGTAGCGGGAGGCACACCGGGGAGCTGTTTTTT. Its translation is CATRGGSGRHTGELFF.

The genes are TRBV11-3 and TRBJ2-3, with 9 bases aligning to TRBD2. Germline V gene lookup returns CDR1 SGHNT and CDR2 YENEEA. J gave up 2 bases and V 5 bases, and 8 bases lay outside the gene matches. The CDR3 covers 16 residues. CDR3 residues: CASSRFSGRSTDTQYF. CDR3 nucleotide sequence: TGTGCCAGCAGCCGATTCAGCGGGAGGTCCACAGATACGCAGTATTTT.

CDR3 DNA: TGTGCCAGCAGTTTGTTAGGGGGCAATCAGCCCCAGCATTTT. This translates into CASSLLGGNQPQHF. V and J are TRBV27 and TRBJ1-5; a possible D gene is TRBD1 (5 bases). With 3 bases removed from V and 2 bases from J, the gap between germline ends came to 8 bases. Germline V gene data show CDR1 as MNHEY and CDR2 as SMNVEV (reference sequence). The CDR3 consists of 14 residues.

The chain is built from TRBV4-1 and TRBJ2-1, with 11 bases lining up with TRBD2. V was clipped by 4 bases and J by 1 base; unmatched bases: 3. This CDR3 spans 16 amino acids. Germline V lookup: CDR1 MGHRA, CDR2 YSYEKL. The CDR3 bases are TGCGCCAGCAGCCTAATAGCGGGAGGGTCCTACAATGAGCAGTTCTTC. Translation: CASSLIAGGSYNEQFF.

This sequence joins TRBV28 and TRBJ1-2; 8 nucleotides align to TRBD1. Germline values: CDR1 MDHEN, CDR2 SYDVKM. The CDR3 consists of 13 residues. V lost 8 bases to trimming and J lost 8 bases; unmatched junction nucleotides: 10. The CDR3, as DNA: TGTGCCAGCCGTACGCCAGGGGGCGACGGCTACACCTTC. Translation gives CASRTPGGDGYTF.

The chain has TRBV9 and TRBJ2-2; 9 bases are shared with TRBD2. V shed 0 bases, J shed 5 bases, and the junction held 5 bases outside the gene matches. CDR3 length: 16 amino acids. Germline CDR1 is SGDLS and CDR2 is YYNGEE. In DNA, the CDR3 is TGTGCCAGCAGCGTAGTGGGTAGCGGGGGAACCGGGGAGCTGTTTTTT. This translates into CASSVVGSGGTGELFF.

The chain uses TRBV7-2 and TRBJ1-5; D uncertain. This CDR3 is 13 amino acids long. CDR1 SGHTA and CDR2 FQGNSA come from the germline V gene. Trimming stripped 1 base from V and 5 bases from J, with 6 bases between. The CDR3 reads CASSLGLYQPQHF. DNA for the CDR3: TGTGCCAGCAGCTTAGGGCTTTATCAGCCCCAGCATTTT.

The chain is built from TRBV30 and TRBJ1-1; a weak D match, TRBD1 (6 bases). Per the germline V gene, CDR1 is GTSNPN and CDR2 is SVGIG (reference sequence). CDR3 length: 13 amino acids. Trimming stripped 3 bases from V and 4 bases from J, with 12 bases between. CDR3 loop: CAWSPIGGTEAFF. In DNA form, the CDR3 reads TGTGCCTGGAGCCCTATAGGGGGCACTGAAGCTTTCTTT. The full variable domain, rest sourced from reference TRBV30 and TRBJ1-1, is SQTIHQWPATLVQPVGSPLSLECTVEGTSNPNLYWYRQAAGRGLQLLFYSVGIGQISSEVPQNLSASRPQDRQFILSSKKLLLSDSGFYLCAWSPIGGTEAFFGQGTRLTVV.

The gene calls are TRBV5-4 and TRBJ2-7, with 12 bases fitting TRBD1. The length of the CDR3 is 14 residues. Per germline, CDR1 SGHNT and CDR2 YYREEE (reference sequence). The V segment lost 5 bases and the J segment 6 bases; nucleotides outside the gene matches: 6. The CDR3 sequence: CASSPGTGGREQYF. Here the CDR3 DNA reads TGTGCCAGCAGTCCCGGGACAGGGGGCCGCGAGCAGTACTTC.

The CDR3 is CASSLPTGTYNSPLHF. CDR3 nucleotide sequence: TGTGCCAGCAGTTTACCCACAGGGACCTATAATTCACCCCTCCACTTT. The chain recombines TRBV28 with TRBJ1-6; D is perhaps TRBD1 (6 bases). CDR3 length: 16 residues. The V gene's germline CDR1 is MDHEN and CDR2 SYDVKM. V was shortened by 2 bases and J by 2 bases, with 10 bases between the two germline ends.

The chain is built from TRBV5-3 and TRBJ2-3; 9 bases line up with TRBD2. TRBV5-3 is treated as an ORF (open reading frame) with a function not yet certain. The V and J ends lost 4 bases and 4 bases, in that order; junction bases with no gene match: 10. CDR3 length: 16 residues. The CDR3 DNA is TGTGCCAGAAGCCCGCTTCTAGCGGGATTCCCAGATACGCAGTATTTT. Residues: CARSPLLAGFPDTQYF.

This rearrangement joins TRBV6-1 to TRBJ1-5; 8 bases are shared with TRBD1. CDR1 is MNHNS and CDR2 is SASEGT in the germline V gene. The junction had 11 bases not matched to a gene; V was cut back by 11 bases and J by 5 bases. The CDR3 length is 14 residues. The CDR3 region is CAASDRGGYQPQHF. The CDR3 bases are TGTGCCGCCTCCGACAGGGGTGGGTATCAGCCCCAGCATTTT.

The gene calls are TRBV19 and TRBJ1-5; TRBD1 matches 11 bases. V shed 7 bases, J shed 0 bases, and the junction held 8 bases outside the gene matches. The CDR3 is made up of 17 amino acids. Per the germline V gene, CDR1 is LNHDA and CDR2 is SQIVND (reference sequence). CDR3 loop: CASKGQGVLNSNQPQHF. The CDR3 DNA reads as TGTGCCAGTAAGGGACAGGGGGTCCTGAATAGCAATCAGCCCCAGCATTTT.

This chain uses TRBV4-1 with TRBJ2-5; no clear D gene. The J call may be mistaken, given a closer DNA end match to TRBJ2-7. This CDR3 is 13 amino acids long. CDR1 and CDR2 (germline): MGHRA, YSYEKL. The CDR3 here is CASSQDRLYEQYF. The CDR3 DNA reads as TGCGCCAGCAGCCAAGATAGACTCTACGAGCAGTACTTC.

This chain joins TRBV9 and TRBJ2-5, with TRBD1 identical over 7 bases. CDR1 and CDR2 (germline): SGDLS, YYNGEE. This CDR3 is 15 amino acids long. V shed 2 bases, J shed 2 bases, and the junction held 6 bases outside the gene matches. The DNA for the CDR3 is TGTGCCAGCAGCGTGGACAACAGGGGTCAAGAGACCCAGTACTTC. Its translation: CASSVDNRGQETQYF.

This clone was seen a single time. The chain combines TRBV6-6 with TRBJ1-2, with unresolved D. Trimming took off 2 bases at V and 0 bases at J, with 10 bases between the two ends. Germline V lookup: CDR1 MNHNY, CDR2 SVGAGI (reference sequence). CDR3 length: 15 amino acids. CDR3 in amino acids: CASSYGEGANYGYTF. CDR3 sequence (DNA): TGTGCCAGCAGTTACGGAGAGGGAGCTAACTATGGCTACACCTTC.

The genes are TRBV6-1 and TRBJ1-5; 9 nucleotides match TRBD1. This CDR3 has 16 residues. V was pared by 2 bases and J by 5 bases, with 7 bases of the junction left unmatched. Germline V lookup: CDR1 MNHNS, CDR2 SASEGT. In DNA form, the CDR3 reads TGTGCCAGCAGTGAAATGGGGACAGGGACCGATCAGCCCCAGCATTTT. It codes for CASSEMGTGTDQPQHF.

The V and J genes are TRBV18 and TRBJ1-1, with D possibly TRBD1 on 5 matching bases. This CDR3 spans 14 amino acids. The germline V gene encodes CDR1 KGHSH and CDR2 LQKENI. V was clipped by 0 bases and J by 3 bases, with 8 bases between them. The CDR3 DNA reads TGTGCCAGCTCACCACCGTCGACAGACACTGAAGCTTTCTTT. Protein: CASSPPSTDTEAFF.